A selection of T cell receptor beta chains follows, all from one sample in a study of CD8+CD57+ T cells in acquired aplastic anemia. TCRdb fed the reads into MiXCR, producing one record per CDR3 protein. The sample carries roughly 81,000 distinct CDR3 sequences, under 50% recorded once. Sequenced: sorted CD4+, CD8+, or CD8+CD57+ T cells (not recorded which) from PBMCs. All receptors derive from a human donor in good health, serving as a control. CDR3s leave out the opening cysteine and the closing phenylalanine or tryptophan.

CDR3: ASSVTINEQF
J: TRBJ2-1
V: TRBV9

CDR3: ASSALAGAGETQY
J: TRBJ2-5
V: TRBV25-1

CDR3: ATVPWGTDTQY
J: TRBJ2-3
V: TRBV19

CDR3: ASSDAESNEQF
J: TRBJ2-1
V: TRBV6-4

CDR3: ATSDTILAEAF
J: TRBJ1-1
V: TRBV24-1

CDR3: ATSRDGQNTDTQY
J: TRBJ2-3
V: TRBV15

CDR3: ASSQNQETQY
J: TRBJ2-5
V: TRBV7-2

CDR3: ASNYQANTGELF
J: TRBJ2-2
V: TRBV10-2

CDR3: ASKGGLAGRSRLEQF
J: TRBJ2-1
V: TRBV2

CDR3: AISPNNQPQH
J: TRBJ1-5
V: TRBV10-3

CDR3: ASSPGDRDTEAF
J: TRBJ1-1
V: TRBV7-9

CDR3: ATSATGIVDTQY
J: TRBJ2-3
V: TRBV24-1

CDR3: ASSLPLVAGGETQY
J: TRBJ2-5
V: TRBV10-1

CDR3: SASRTGDREDMPQH
J: TRBJ1-5
V: TRBV20-1

CDR3: ASSFVTPDTEAF
J: TRBJ1-1
V: TRBV5-5

CDR3: ASSYSTRGGDTGELF
J: TRBJ2-2
V: TRBV6-5

CDR3: ASRAGHEQY
J: TRBJ2-7
V: TRBV19

CDR3: GVGGQGGTDTQY
J: TRBJ2-3
V: TRBV29-1

CDR3: ASRVPGGKGYT
J: TRBJ1-2
V: TRBV12-3/TRBV12-4

CDR3: ASSQGTSGSTDTQY
J: TRBJ2-3
V: TRBV3-1

CDR3: ASSKIIGDRLEGYT
J: TRBJ1-2
V: TRBV7-3

CDR3: ASSGIEAGEQTQY
J: TRBJ2-5
V: TRBV11-3

CDR3: ASRRGETQY
J: TRBJ2-5
V: TRBV7-9

CDR3: ASRLLGDNGELS
J: TRBJ2-2
V: TRBV10-1

CDR3: ASKNRGKGEQY
J: TRBJ2-7
V: TRBV19

CDR3: SVEDGRGLNYGYT
J: TRBJ1-2
V: TRBV29-1

CDR3: ASSSGEQY
J: TRBJ2-7
V: TRBV19

CDR3: ASSSDIAATYNEQF
J: TRBJ2-1
V: TRBV5-1

CDR3: ASSLTGEWRGEQF
J: TRBJ2-1
V: TRBV4-2

CDR3: ASSIAAMSGNTIY
J: TRBJ1-3
V: TRBV19

CDR3: ASSSNPGDTQY
J: TRBJ2-3
V: TRBV7-9

CDR3: ASSDWVGPHNEQF
J: TRBJ2-1
V: TRBV25-1

CDR3: ASSFGTGPETQY
J: TRBJ2-5
V: TRBV19

CDR3: ASSAQYNSPLH
J: TRBJ1-6
V: TRBV25-1

CDR3: ASSLPGTGSTDTQY
J: TRBJ2-3
V: TRBV5-1

CDR3: ASSQDWGVAEAF
J: TRBJ1-1
V: TRBV4-2

CDR3: AVSGTGGLETQY
J: TRBJ2-5
V: TRBV10-3

CDR3: SANDSPGLSYNEQF
J: TRBJ2-1
V: TRBV20-1

CDR3: ASSPGQGWYEQY
J: TRBJ2-7
V: TRBV2

CDR3: ASTPGLTNEQF
J: TRBJ2-1
V: TRBV12-3/TRBV12-4

CDR3: ATSERTPTDTQY
J: TRBJ2-3
V: TRBV24-1

CDR3: ASSYSGGGETQY
J: TRBJ2-5
V: TRBV6-2/TRBV6-3

CDR3: ASSLARNEKLF
J: TRBJ1-4
V: TRBV27

CDR3: SARPQGVLQF
J: TRBJ2-1
V: TRBV20-1

CDR3: ASSYRDGYT
J: TRBJ1-2
V: TRBV12-3/TRBV12-4